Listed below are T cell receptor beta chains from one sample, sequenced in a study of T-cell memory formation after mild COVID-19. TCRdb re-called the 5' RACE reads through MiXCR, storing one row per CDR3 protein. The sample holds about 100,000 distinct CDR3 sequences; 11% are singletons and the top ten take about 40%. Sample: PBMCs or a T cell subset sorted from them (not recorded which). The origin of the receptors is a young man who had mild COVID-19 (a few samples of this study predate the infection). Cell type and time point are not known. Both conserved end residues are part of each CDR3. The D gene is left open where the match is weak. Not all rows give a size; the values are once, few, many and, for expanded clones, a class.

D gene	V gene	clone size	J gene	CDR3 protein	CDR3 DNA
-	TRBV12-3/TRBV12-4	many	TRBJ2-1	CASSPDGGRNEQFF	TGTGCCAGCAGCCCCGATGGGGGCCGCAATGAGCAGTTCTTC
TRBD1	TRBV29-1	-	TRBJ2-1	CSVDGSQGDFEQFF	TGCAGCGTTGATGGGTCCCAGGGGGATTTTGAGCAGTTCTTC
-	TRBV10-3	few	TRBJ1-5	CAISEPDIYSNQPQHF	TGTGCCATCAGTGAGCCGGACATTTATAGCAATCAGCCCCAGCATTTT
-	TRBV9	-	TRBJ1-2	CASSAAQGYGYTF	TGTGCCAGCAGCGCCGCTCAGGGGTATGGCTACACCTTC
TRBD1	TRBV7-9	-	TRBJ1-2	CASIDRGDGYGYTF	TGTGCCAGCATCGACAGGGGTGACGGCTATGGCTACACCTTC
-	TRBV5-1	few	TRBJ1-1	CASSLVLGMNTEAFF	TGCGCCAGCAGCTTGGTTCTGGGGATGAACACTGAAGCTTTCTTT
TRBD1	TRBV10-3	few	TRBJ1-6	CAMGGQGNSPLHF	TGTGCCATGGGGGGACAGGGGAATTCACCCCTCCACTTT
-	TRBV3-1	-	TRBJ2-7	CASSQVVYEQYF	TGTGCCAGCAGCCAAGTGGTGTACGAGCAGTACTTC
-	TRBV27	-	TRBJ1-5	CASSMGHLSNQPQHF	TGTGCCAGCAGTATGGGACACCTAAGCAATCAGCCCCAGCATTTT
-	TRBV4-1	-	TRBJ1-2	CASSQQGTANYGYTF	TGCGCCAGCAGCCAGCAGGGCACAGCTAACTATGGCTACACCTTC
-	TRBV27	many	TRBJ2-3	CASCLFAASTDTQYF	TGTGCCAGCTGCCTATTCGCTGCTAGCACAGATACGCAGTATTTT
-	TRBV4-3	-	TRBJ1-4	CASSQGDTTEKLFF	TGCGCCAGCAGCCAAGGGGACACTACAGAAAAACTGTTTTTT
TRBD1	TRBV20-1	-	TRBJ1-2	CSARGTGDGYTF	TGCAGTGCTAGAGGGACAGGGGATGGCTACACCTTC
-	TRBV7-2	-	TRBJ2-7	CASSLGRNRGKYEQYF	TGTGCCAGCAGCTTAGGTAGAAATAGGGGCAAGTACGAGCAGTACTTC
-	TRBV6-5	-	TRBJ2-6	CASSYYFRKANVLTF	TGTGCCAGCAGTTACTATTTTCGTAAGGCCAACGTCCTGACTTTC
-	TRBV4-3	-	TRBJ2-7	CASSQGAAGGLEQYF	TGCGCCAGCAGCCAAGGGGCCGCTGGGGGTCTCGAGCAGTACTTC
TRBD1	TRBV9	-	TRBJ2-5	CASGTGLSETQYF	TGTGCCAGCGGGACAGGGCTATCGGAGACCCAGTACTTC
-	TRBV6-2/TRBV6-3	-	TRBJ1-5	CASSYSAAGGQPQHF	TGTGCCAGCAGTTACAGTGCGGCAGGAGGCCAGCCCCAGCATTTT
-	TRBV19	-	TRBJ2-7	CASSPQGEIEQYF	TGTGCCAGTAGCCCCCAAGGGGAGATCGAGCAGTACTTC
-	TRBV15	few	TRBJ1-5	CATSSPPNQPQHF	TGTGCCACCAGCAGTCCCCCCAATCAGCCCCAGCATTTT
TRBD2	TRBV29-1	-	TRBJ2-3	CSVEVAGLAGSTDTQYF	TGCAGCGTTGAAGTAGCCGGGCTAGCGGGGAGCACAGATACGCAGTATTTT
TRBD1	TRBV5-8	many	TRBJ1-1	CASSLETGDTEAFF	TGTGCCAGCAGCTTGGAGACAGGGGACACTGAAGCTTTCTTT
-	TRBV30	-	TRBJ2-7	CAWSVTRSGEQYF	TGTGCCTGGAGTGTAACCAGGAGTGGCGAGCAGTACTTC
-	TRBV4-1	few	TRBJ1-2	CASSPEVGRTYGYTF	TGCGCCAGCAGCCCCGAGGTTGGCCGGACCTATGGCTACACCTTC
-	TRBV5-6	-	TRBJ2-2	CASSLRVTGELFF	TGTGCCAGCAGCTTGCGGGTCACCGGGGAGCTGTTTTTT
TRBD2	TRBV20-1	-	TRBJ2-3	CSASVAGGTDTQYF	TGCAGTGCCTCCGTGGCGGGAGGCACAGATACGCAGTATTTT
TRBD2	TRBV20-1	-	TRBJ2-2	CSARALAEDTGELFF	TGCAGTGCTAGAGCCCTAGCGGAGGACACCGGGGAGCTGTTTTTT
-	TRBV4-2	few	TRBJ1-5	CASSPSPGAAEPQHF	TGTGCCAGCAGCCCCAGTCCGGGGGCGGCGGAGCCCCAGCATTTT
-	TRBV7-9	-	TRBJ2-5	CASSFQGYQETQYF	TGTGCCAGCAGCTTTCAAGGCTACCAAGAGACCCAGTACTTC
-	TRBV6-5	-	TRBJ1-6	CASSTGFTSPLHF	TGTGCCAGCAGTACAGGGTTTACTTCACCCCTCCACTTT
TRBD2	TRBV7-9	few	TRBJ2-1	CASSVTSGDYNEQFF	TGTGCCAGCAGCGTTACTAGCGGGGACTACAATGAGCAGTTCTTC
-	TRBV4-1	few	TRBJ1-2	CASSQGGNYGYTF	TGCGCCAGCAGCCAGGGGGGAAACTATGGCTACACCTTC
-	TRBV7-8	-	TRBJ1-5	CASSPSGYQQPQHF	TGTGCCAGCAGCCCATCAGGGTATCAACAGCCCCAGCATTTT
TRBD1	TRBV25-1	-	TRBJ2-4	CASSSIDRAKNIQYF	TGTGCCAGCAGTTCCATCGACAGGGCTAAAAACATTCAGTACTTC
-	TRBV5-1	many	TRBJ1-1	CASSLTGNTEAFF	TGTGCCAGCAGCTTAACGGGGAACACTGAAGCTTTCTTT
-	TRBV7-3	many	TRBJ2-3	CASSLLPTDTQYF	TGTGCCAGCAGCTTACTGCCCACAGATACGCAGTATTTT
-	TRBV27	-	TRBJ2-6	CASSLRNSGANVLTF	TGTGCCAGCAGTTTAAGGAACTCTGGGGCCAACGTCCTGACTTTC
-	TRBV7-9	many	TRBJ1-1	CASSTPWNTEAFF	TGTGCCAGCAGCACCCCGTGGAACACTGAAGCTTTCTTT
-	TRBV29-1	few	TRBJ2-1	CSVAAGITYNEQFF	TGCAGCGTTGCGGCAGGGATAACCTACAATGAGCAGTTCTTC
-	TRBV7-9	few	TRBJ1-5	CASSPEGGEALGQPQHF	TGTGCCAGCAGCCCAGAGGGCGGGGAAGCTCTAGGTCAGCCCCAGCATTTT
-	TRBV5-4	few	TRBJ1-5	CASSLRGQPQHF	TGTGCCAGCAGCTTGAGGGGTCAGCCCCAGCATTTT
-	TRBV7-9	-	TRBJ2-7	CASSFPHLYVEQYF	TGTGCCAGCAGCTTCCCACACTTATACGTCGAGCAGTACTTC